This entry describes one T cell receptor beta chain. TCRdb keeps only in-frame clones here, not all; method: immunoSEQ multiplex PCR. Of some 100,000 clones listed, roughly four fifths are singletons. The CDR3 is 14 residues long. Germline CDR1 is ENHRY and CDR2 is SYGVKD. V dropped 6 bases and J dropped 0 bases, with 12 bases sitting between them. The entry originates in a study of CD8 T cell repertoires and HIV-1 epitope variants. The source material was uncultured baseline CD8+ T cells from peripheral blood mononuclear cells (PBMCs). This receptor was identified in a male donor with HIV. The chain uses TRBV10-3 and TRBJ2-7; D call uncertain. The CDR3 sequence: CAISSPSSSYEQYF. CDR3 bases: TGTGCCATCAGCTCGCCGTCGAGCTCCTACGAGCAGTACTTC.